What follows is one T cell receptor (beta chain) and its context. In this sample, this clonotype turned up many times. Which antigen it targets is not known. No quality values exist for individual bases; no much larger clone is one base distant. Library generation was performed with multiplex PCR. Instrument on record: Illumina HiSeq 4000. iRepertoire HTBI primers and Arm-PCR amplification of CDR3 regions were used to construct TCR beta libraries. Before sequencing, the PCR products underwent gel purification. As for the original processing: Gene usage analysis of CDR3 amino acid clonotypes used the approximately 62 TRBV and 14 to 15 TRBJ segments found across samples. COPE and FqMerger were used to merge the filtered high-quality paired reads into contigs. BLAST was used to align contigs to IMGT TRBV, TRBD and TRBJ reference genes, and CDR3 was defined according to IMGT. Any clonotype with a frequency above 0.1% was counted as a highly expanded clone. Shannon entropy was used to measure repertoire diversity, and the Gini coefficient was used to measure V-J evenness. A clonotype found in more than one individual was treated as public. The public reads were quality trimmed at Q25 with fastp and then assembled into clones with MiXCR by TCRdb, keeping productive beta chains. Identical CDR3 proteins give one entry, which carries the most common genes and DNA. Clone size and V and J calls follow TCRdb, not the original study. The table for this sample lists under 300,000 distinct CDR3 sequences; approximately 20% of them were counted only once. The ten largest clones add up to 11% to 15% of the sample.

This specimen belongs to a study of regulatory T cells in long-lasting Graves disease (dated by TCRdb to 2020 to 2022). About the full investigation: In the newly diagnosed Graves' disease group, patients had been taking antithyroid drugs for less than 3 months. Persistent Graves' disease patients were compared with newly diagnosed Graves' disease patients by peripheral blood TCR sequencing and RNA sequencing. The study took place in China and was registered as a clinical trial. TCR sequencing covered around 13 persistent and 20 newly diagnosed Graves' disease patients, about 35 samples in total.

The label giving this sample's time point can be read as: newly diagnosed GD, antithyroid drugs for less than 3 months. For both TCR sequencing and RNA sequencing, RNA was extracted from PBMCs using TRIzol. The diagnosis of Graves' disease was made according to American Thyroid Association guidelines. Patients were recruited from an endocrinology department in Xi'an, China. Each patient gave approximately 10 milliliters of peripheral blood, collected in an EDTA anticoagulant tube. Ficoll Paque Plus density gradient separation was used to isolate PBMCs, and no further T cell sorting was done. An Agilent 2100 Bioanalyzer and agarose gel were used to check RNA quality, while a NanoDrop 2000 measured RNA concentration. Reading from cysteine to phenylalanine, the CDR3 counts 11 amino acids. Here the CDR3 DNA is all that survives: 33 bases in frame from base 1. The junction shows trimming of 3 bases on V and 10 bases on J, plus 9 bases between the germline ends. As encoded in the germline V gene (reference sequence), CDR1 is SEHNR while CDR2 is FQNEAQ.

Results the study describes overall, beyond this receptor: Persistent patients shared more public clonotypes among themselves (around 3,000) than newly diagnosed patients did (approximately 870). Only the TCR beta chain was sequenced and analyzed. As a limitation, the authors acknowledged that the small sample size may reduce accuracy. TRBV28, TRBJ1-2 and TRBJ2-5 were preferentially used in persistent disease, while TRBV20-1 and TRBJ2-1 were favored in newly diagnosed disease. Persistent Graves' disease patients showed lower TCR Shannon entropy and fewer highly expanded clones than newly diagnosed patients, suggesting clonal expansion. Only peripheral blood was studied, because thyroid tissue, the primary lesion, was inaccessible.

This sample also appeared in a second study, on T cells in Graves' hyperthyroidism and ophthalmopathy. As that second study puts it: Graves' hyperthyroidism was defined as stable when no progression to ophthalmopathy occurred over 18 months of follow-up. Hyperthyroidism patients were newly diagnosed, had a disease duration of under 2 months, and were aged 18 to 65 years. Exclusion was applied to patients with uncontrolled infections, other autoimmune diseases, pregnancy or lactation. Diagnoses were based on clinical symptoms, serum thyroxine and TRAb, thyroid ultrasound and orbital computed tomography. The TCR CDR3 was subjected to a first round of RT-PCR using the HTBI primer set and the Qiagen OneStep RT-PCR kit. Most expanded thyroid clonotypes (frequency above 0.001) were also found in blood, which suggests that blood repertoires may mirror thyroid immune responses. A model built on a 13 V-J signature distinguished ophthalmopathy from stable hyperthyroidism, reaching 85% to 90% sensitivity and around 82% specificity in cross-validation and 80%/75% in testing. In validation, the model predicted progression to ophthalmopathy with approximately 69% sensitivity and around 72% specificity, a median of about 6 months before onset. To identify distinguishing TCR V-J signatures, a discovery cohort of about 100 patients was used, comprising 40 to 45 with Graves' ophthalmopathy and some 60 with stable Graves' hyperthyroidism. Prospective prediction of ophthalmopathy was tested in an independent validation cohort consisting of roughly 20 hyperthyroidism patients and some 15 patients who later progressed to ophthalmopathy. The 100 discovery patients were randomly split 7:3 into training and test sets. In more than 5 Graves' hyperthyroidism patients, the study also compared T-cell repertoires from thyroid tissue with T-cell repertoires from blood. After sampling, hyperthyroidism patients received methimazole starting at 30 mg daily, and ophthalmopathy patients received high-dose intravenous methylprednisolone. Libraries were constructed in a second round of multiplex PCR, after which size selection and purification were performed. The libraries were sequenced on an Illumina HiSeq2000 using paired-end 100 bp reads. SOAPnuke was used to process the raw data, throwing out any read that contained adapters or uncalled bases, had a mean Phred below 15, or lacked an exact constant-primer or identifier match. COPE v1.2.5 was used to merge high-quality paired reads, and clonotypes were defined as unique nucleotide sequences. Clonotypes were aligned to IMGT TRBV, TRBD and TRBJ reference segments using MiTCR v1.1. Only V-J combinations with frequency above 0.0001, covering 99% to 99.2% of repertoires, were analysed. The TCS score was defined as F50 (clonal expansion) divided by E x V (chaos), with BLOSUM62-based TCRdist calculated between CDR3 peptides within each V-J. Welch's t-statistics and random forest reduced 514 V-J features to about 12, which were used in a naive Bayes classifier (R e1071). No statistical method was used to set the sample size in advance, and investigators knew the group allocation. TCR Vbeta CDR3 sequencing of roughly 140 peripheral blood samples (roughly 43 ophthalmopathy, about 74 hyperthyroidism and approximately 17 progressor patients) is reported in the paper.

This specimen was peripheral blood mononuclear cells (PBMCs), taken at new diagnosis, from a patient treated with antithyroid drugs. This receptor chain uses TRBV7-9 and TRBJ1-2, with a tentative D gene TRBD1 over 5 matching bases. This clonotype was obtained from a woman aged 30 to 39 with Graves disease. Donor details come from another sample of the same person, matched by shared clones. The CDR3 region has the sequence CASSFGGAYTF. The nucleotides read TGTGCCAGCAGCTTTGGTGGGGCCTACACCTTC.